The 30 T cell receptor beta chains in this list originate from one sample, sequenced in a study of cytomegalovirus exposure and HLA in healthy donors. The PCR had 60 Vbeta and 13 Jbeta primers. The assay was immunoSEQ multiplex PCR, and TCRdb's table has in-frame clones only and misses some. This sample has over 150,000 clones, with around 68% found just once. Sequenced material: PBMCs. Every receptor here comes from a man aged 25 to 45 in good health and CMV-seronegative.

This chain links TRBV9 with TRBJ1-2, with D unclear. Germline V gene lookup returns CDR1 SGDLS and CDR2 YYNGEE. Trimming cost V 0 bases and J 2 bases, with 5 bases left between them. This CDR3 has 13 amino acids. CDR3 region: CASSVDRNYGYTF. CDR3 nucleotides: TGTGCCAGCAGCGTAGACAGAAACTATGGCTACACCTTC. The entire variable domain, with the rest obtained from reference TRBV9 and TRBJ1-2, is as follows: DSGVTQTPKHLITATGQRVTLRCSPRSGDLSVYWYQQSLDQGLQFLIQYYNGEERAKGNILERFSAQQFPDLHSELNLSSLELGDSALYFCASSVDRNYGYTFGSGTRLTVV.

This sequence joins TRBV15 and TRBJ2-1; D may be TRBD2 (7 bases). This CDR3 has 13 residues. V was clipped by 5 bases and J by 8 bases, with 13 bases between them. Looked up from germline, CDR1 is LNHNV and CDR2 is YYDKDF (reference sequence). Written as DNA, the CDR3 is TGTGCCACCAGCCCCGAGGGGGGGGATGAGCAGTTCTTC. Residues: CATSPEGGDEQFF.

A single count supports this clone. At one end, the junction sequence differs from germline, possibly due to a read error. The V and J genes are TRBV6-8 and TRBJ1-5; 9 positions match TRBD1. CDR3 length equals 17 residues. Germline lookup yields CDR1 MNHGY and CDR2 SAAAGT. Written as DNA, the CDR3 is TGTGCCAGCAGCCTCGTCCCGGGACAGGGTTCAAATCAGCCCCAGAATTTT. It translates to CASSLVPGQGSNQPQNF.

J is TRBJ2-2 and V is TRBV6-4; TRBD1 matches at 9 bases. The V gene end was trimmed by 4 bases and the J gene end by 2 bases; junction bases not matched to a gene: 5. Germline V gene sequence: CDR1 MRHNA, CDR2 SNTAGT. The length of the CDR3 is 16 residues. The CDR3 is CASSVLDRGNTGELFF. The CDR3, as DNA: TGTGCCAGCAGTGTCCTGGACAGGGGTAACACCGGGGAGCTGTTTTTT.

Comments on this clone: At one of its ends the junction is not consistent with the germline gene, which may arise from a read error. The gene calls are TRBV11-2 and TRBJ1-5; TRBD1 matches at 9 bases. There are 15 residues in the CDR3. Germline V gives CDR1 SGHAT, CDR2 FQNNGV. The CDR3: CASSSGQGNYQPQNF. Written as DNA, the CDR3 is TGTGCCAGCAGCTCGGGACAGGGAAATTATCAGCCCCAGAATTTT.

This chain joins TRBV28 and TRBJ1-1; tentatively, D is TRBD1 (5 bases). The CDR3 extends over 13 amino acids. Germline V lookup: CDR1 MDHEN, CDR2 SYDVKM. Trimming removed 7 bases at V and 0 bases at J, with 9 bases between. The CDR3 DNA follows: TGTGCCAGCAACCGGGGGATGAACACTGAAGCTTTCTTT. It yields the protein CASNRGMNTEAFF.

This clone was found a few times. This chain links TRBV9 with TRBJ1-6, with 8 bases aligning to TRBD1. Germline V gene lookup returns CDR1 SGDLS and CDR2 YYNGEE. This CDR3 is built from 14 residues. Trimming took 7 bases from V and 7 from J; bases not matched to a gene: 7. The DNA for the CDR3 is TGTGCCAGCCACTCAGGGGGCAAAAATTCACCCCTCCACTTT. This encodes CASHSGGKNSPLHF.

The CDR3 spells CASSSGLAADTQYF. The CDR3 bases are TGTGCCAGCAGCTCGGGACTAGCTGCAGATACGCAGTATTTT. V and J are TRBV7-2 and TRBJ2-3; 9 bases fit TRBD2. CDR1 is SGHTA, CDR2 FQGNSA, per germline. The CDR3 spans 14 residues. V dropped 4 bases and J dropped 4; count of bases not matched to a gene: 3.

The chain links TRBV7-2 to TRBJ1-1; 7 nucleotides align to TRBD1. This CDR3 region has 14 residues. V shed 5 bases, J shed 4 bases, and the junction held 7 bases outside the gene matches. CDR1 and CDR2 (germline): SGHTA, FQGNSA. The CDR3 DNA follows: TGTGCCAGCAGCCCGAGGGACAGAAGCACTGAAGCTTTCTTT. Encoded protein: CASSPRDRSTEAFF.

On this clone: The junction differs from germline at one of its ends, possibly a read error. V usage is TRBV29-1 and J usage is TRBJ1-5; possible D gene TRBD1, 6 bases. The length of the CDR3 is 14 residues. CDR1 is SQVTM and CDR2 is ANQGSEA in the germline V gene. CDR3 DNA sequence: TGCAGCGTTGTGGTAGGGGGAAGCAATCAGCCCCAGAATTTT. It translates to CSVVVGGSNQPQNF. The whole variable domain, filled in from reference TRBV29-1 and TRBJ1-5, reads SAVISQKPSRDICQRGTSLTIQCQVDSQVTMMFWYRQQPGQSLTLIATANQGSEATYESGFVIDKFPISRPNLTFSTLTVSNMSPEDSSIYLCSVVVGGSNQPQNFGDGTRLSIL.

The chain uses TRBV6-5 and TRBJ1-2; D not resolved. V was shortened by 5 bases and J by 4 bases, with 11 bases between the two germline ends. This CDR3 contains 13 residues. From germline, CDR1 is MNHEY and CDR2 SVGAGI. In nucleotides, the CDR3 is TGTGCCAGCAGTGAACACCGGAGCTATGGCTACACCTTC. The encoded protein is CASSEHRSYGYTF.

This clone was observed a few times. The rearrangement links TRBV19 to TRBJ2-4; D is unresolved. From germline, CDR1 is LNHDA and CDR2 SQIVND (reference sequence). Trimming pared 3 bases from V and 8 bases from J, leaving 11 bases between. This CDR3 region has 13 residues. CDR3 nucleotides: TGTGCCAGTAGTATCGGTATTGTTGACATTCAGTACTTC. Amino acid sequence: CASSIGIVDIQYF.

V is TRBV7-2 and J is TRBJ1-3, with D maybe TRBD1 (5 bases). CDR1 is SGHTA and CDR2 is FQGNSA in the germline V gene. This CDR3 contains 14 residues. Trimming stripped 3 bases from V and 4 bases from J, with 10 bases between. CDR3 DNA sequence: TGTGCCAGCAGCTTTCAGGGTTCAGGAAACACCATATATTTT. Its protein is CASSFQGSGNTIYF.

The V and J genes are TRBV9 and TRBJ2-5; the match to TRBD2 covers 7 bases. V lost 0 bases to trimming and J lost 4 bases; unmatched junction nucleotides: 6. Germline CDR1 is SGDLS and CDR2 is YYNGEE. CDR3 length: 15 amino acids. This chain's CDR3 is CASSVGASGRETQYF. The DNA for the CDR3 is TGTGCCAGCAGCGTAGGAGCTAGCGGTAGAGAGACCCAGTACTTC.

V and J are TRBV6-5 and TRBJ1-1; the D is unclear. Germline V gene sequence: CDR1 MNHEY, CDR2 SVGAGI. Trimming removed 7 bases from V and 4 bases from J, with 13 bases in between. This CDR3 region has 13 residues. The CDR3 DNA follows: TGTGCCAGCACACGGGGAGCGGGCACTGAAGCTTTCTTT. This encodes CASTRGAGTEAFF.

The V call is TRBV28, the J call TRBJ1-2; D not resolved. Germline V gene data show CDR1 as MDHEN and CDR2 as SYDVKM. V lost 7 bases and J lost 6, with 21 bases in between. CDR3 length equals 15 residues. The CDR3 DNA is TGTGCCAGCACTACCTTGACGCCTGACTTACATGGCTACACCTTC. Protein: CASTTLTPDLHGYTF.

CDR3 coding DNA: TGCGCCAGCAGCGCTTTGAGCGGGGTCCACGAGCAGTACTTC. Translated, it gives CASSALSGVHEQYF. The chain carries TRBV5-1 and TRBJ2-7, with 7 bases identical to TRBD2. The J segment lost 5 bases and the V segment lost 4 bases, leaving 9 bases of the junction unmatched. Germline loops: CDR1 SGHRS, CDR2 YFSETQ. This CDR3 has 14 amino acids.

The chain combines TRBV7-9 with TRBJ1-2; perhaps TRBD1 as D (5 bases). This CDR3 contains 14 residues. Germline V gene lookup returns CDR1 SEHNR and CDR2 FQNEAQ (reference sequence). Trimming removed 6 bases at V and 4 bases at J, with 15 bases between. This CDR3 reads CASSGGGTPYGYTF. The CDR3 bases are TGTGCCAGCAGTGGCGGGGGTACGCCCTATGGCTACACCTTC.

This clone was counted between two and nine times. V gene TRBV7-9 combines with J gene TRBJ1-4; 10 bases map to TRBD1. The germline gives CDR1 SEHNR, CDR2 FQNEAQ (reference sequence). Unmatched junction bases numbered 3, after V lost 2 bases and J lost 0 bases. CDR3 size: 17 residues. This CDR3 is CASSLPGQGSTNEKLFF. The CDR3 DNA is TGTGCCAGCAGCTTACCGGGACAGGGGTCAACTAATGAAAAACTGTTTTTT.

A few counts support this clone. The chain couples TRBV7-9 to TRBJ2-7; 8 bases are a match to TRBD2. The ends lost 5 bases at V and 10 bases at J; junction bases unmatched: 10. Germline V lookup: CDR1 SEHNR, CDR2 FQNEAQ (reference sequence). CDR3 length equals 13 residues. The CDR3 DNA reads TGTGCCAGCAGCATACCGGGACTAGAGGAACAGTACTTC. Its translation is CASSIPGLEEQYF.

The chain employs TRBV2 and TRBJ2-3; D may be TRBD1 (5 bases). Germline CDR1 and CDR2: SNHLY and FYNNEI. Trimming cost V 2 bases and J 2 bases, with 11 bases left between them. CDR3 length: 15 residues. CDR3 in amino acids: CASSESDRLTDTQYF. The CDR3 DNA sequence: TGTGCCAGCAGTGAATCCGACAGACTCACAGATACGCAGTATTTT.

The rearrangement links TRBV5-5 to TRBJ2-3; possibly TRBD2 for D (6 bases). Germline-derived CDR1 and CDR2 are SGHKS and YYEKEE (reference sequence). The CDR3 has 15 residues. V shed 4 bases and J shed 6 bases, with 18 bases lying between them. The CDR3 here is CASSLGGMGSDTQYF. CDR3 DNA sequence: TGTGCCAGCAGCCTGGGAGGTATGGGTTCCGATACGCAGTATTTT. Together with reference TRBV5-5 and TRBJ2-3, the CDR3 gives the full variable domain: DAGVTQSPTHLIKTRGQQVTLRCSPISGHKSVSWYQQVLGQGPQFIFQYYEKEERGRGNFPDRFSARQFPNYSSELNVNALLLGDSALYLCASSLGGMGSDTQYFGPGTRLTVL.

This sequence joins TRBV7-2 and TRBJ2-3; 11 nucleotides match TRBD2. This CDR3 comprises 15 residues. Germline CDR1 SGHTA, CDR2 FQGNSA. V lost 5 bases and J lost 5; bases outside the gene matches: 6. The CDR3 region is CASSDSGGDLDTQYF. CDR3 coding DNA: TGTGCCAGCAGCGATAGCGGGGGGGATTTAGATACGCAGTATTTT.

The V and J genes are TRBV28 and TRBJ1-2, with 7 nucleotides matching TRBD1. Germline V gives CDR1 MDHEN, CDR2 SYDVKM. J was trimmed by 0 bases and V by 4 bases; bases with no gene match: 5. The CDR3 loop spans 15 amino acids. The CDR3 reads CASSSGQQANYGYTF. In DNA form, the CDR3 reads TGTGCCAGCAGTTCGGGACAGCAAGCTAACTATGGCTACACCTTC.

V is TRBV7-3 and J is TRBJ2-1, with TRBD2 identical over 9 bases. CDR1 and CDR2 from the germline V gene are SGHTA and FQGTGA. CDR3 length: 18 amino acids. Trimming at V came to 5 bases and at J to 0 bases, leaving 11 bases not matched to a gene. The CDR3 reads CASSQKPSGDHSYNEQFF. DNA for the CDR3: TGTGCCAGCAGCCAAAAGCCTAGCGGGGACCACTCCTACAATGAGCAGTTCTTC. Filled out from reference TRBV7-3 and TRBJ2-1, the complete variable domain reads GAGVSQTPSNKVTEKGKYVELRCDPISGHTALYWYRQSLGQGPEFLIYFQGTGAADDSGLPNDRFFAVRPEGSVSTLKIQRTERGDSAVYLCASSQKPSGDHSYNEQFFGPGTRLTVL.

This chain joins TRBV19 and TRBJ2-7, with D possibly matching TRBD2 (6 bases). This CDR3 contains 16 residues. Trimming left V 5 bases short and J 1 base short, with 18 bases between. Germline-derived CDR1 and CDR2 are LNHDA and SQIVND (reference sequence). The CDR3 loop is CASSQRETLRSYEQYF. Written as DNA, the CDR3 is TGTGCCAGTAGTCAACGGGAGACTCTCCGGTCCTACGAGCAGTACTTC.

The genes are TRBV28 and TRBJ1-5; D call uncertain. There are 12 residues in the CDR3. Germline V gene lookup returns CDR1 MDHEN and CDR2 SYDVKM. Between the trimmed V and J ends, which lost 7 bases and 4 bases, there was a span of 8 bases. CDR3 residues: CASTQSNQPQHF. In DNA form, the CDR3 reads TGTGCCAGCACTCAGTCGAATCAGCCCCAGCATTTT.

The chain employs TRBV10-3 and TRBJ2-3; TRBD2 might be the D (5 bases). Deletions cut 8 bases from V and 4 bases from J, with 16 bases between. The CDR3 is 14 residues long. Germline CDR1 and CDR2: ENHRY and SYGVKD. As DNA, the CDR3 is TGTGCCATCTCCCGGGATAAATTACCAGATACGCAGTATTTT. Its protein product is CAISRDKLPDTQYF.

The chain couples TRBV2 to TRBJ1-3, with a possible D match to TRBD1 (5 bases). V shed 8 bases and J shed 0 bases, with 14 bases lying between them. CDR3 length: 15 amino acids. Per the germline V gene, CDR1 is SNHLY and CDR2 is FYNNEI. The CDR3 loop is CASGGTGGSGNTIYF. CDR3 bases: TGTGCCAGCGGGGGGACGGGAGGCTCTGGAAACACCATATATTTT.

This chain uses TRBV29-1 with TRBJ1-1; TRBD1 agrees at 8 bases. CDR1 is SQVTM, CDR2 ANQGSEA, per germline. The CDR3 has 14 amino acids. V shed 0 bases, J shed 9 bases, and the junction held 9 bases outside the gene matches. Written as DNA, the CDR3 is TGCAGCGTTGAAGATCCAAGGACAGGGTCAAAAGCTTTCTTT. Translation gives CSVEDPRTGSKAFF.